This TCR beta chain was documented in a study of blood T cell repertoires in COVID-19. In the study overall: The samples span acute and convalescent COVID-19 from the United States, Italy and Spain.

Trimming shortened V by 0 bases and J by 8 bases, and 12 bases separated the two germline ends. Germline V lookup: CDR1 KGHSH, CDR2 LQKENI. This CDR3 comprises 14 residues. Per the original data handling: Reference gene primers were amplified, and this amplification served to estimate nucleated cell counts. Using immunoSEQ multiplex PCR, the repertoire was profiled, and TCRdb retains in-frame clones only, with some absent. V and J calls and clone size are as listed in that table; D and trimming were resolved from the DNA. The table shows 90,000 to 100,000 clones, with about four fifths occurring only once.

The rearrangement joins TRBV18 to TRBJ2-3; unclear D gene. The receptor's source is a man aged 70-80 years with acute or convalescent COVID-19. The sequencing input was peripheral blood. CDR3 sequence (DNA): TGTGCCAGCTCACCACCGTCCCTAGTAGGTACGCAGTATTTT. Protein: CASSPPSLVGTQYF.